This T cell receptor (beta chain) appears in the sequencing data of a study of blood T cells in healthy people across ages. Study-level findings and limits: Both naive CD4+ cell counts and diversity were greater in long-lived donors than in aged donors. It was not known whether donors were CMV positive (a possible confounder of expanded clonotype changes).

A second roughly 6 to 11 cycle PCR used barcoded and J-beta primers. Each CDR3 protein gets one entry after TCRdb re-called the 5' RACE reads with MiXCR. The table includes approximately 800,000 distinct CDR3 sequences, about 36% detected once. Per sample, no less than 5 micrograms of total RNA were extracted. This clonotype was seen at least ten times. Its antigen is unknown. V gave up 6 bases and J gave up 11 bases, with 11 bases separating them. The germline V gene encodes CDR1 DFQATT and CDR2 SNEGSKA (reference sequence). The CDR3 is 10 residues long. Sequenced input: blood. The clonotype was recovered from a man in his late teens or twenties in good health. The chain couples TRBV20-1 to TRBJ2-4; D gene uncertain. CDR3 sequence reads: CSAPWKVQYF. CDR3 coding DNA: TGCAGTGCCCCCTGGAAGGTTCAGTACTTC.